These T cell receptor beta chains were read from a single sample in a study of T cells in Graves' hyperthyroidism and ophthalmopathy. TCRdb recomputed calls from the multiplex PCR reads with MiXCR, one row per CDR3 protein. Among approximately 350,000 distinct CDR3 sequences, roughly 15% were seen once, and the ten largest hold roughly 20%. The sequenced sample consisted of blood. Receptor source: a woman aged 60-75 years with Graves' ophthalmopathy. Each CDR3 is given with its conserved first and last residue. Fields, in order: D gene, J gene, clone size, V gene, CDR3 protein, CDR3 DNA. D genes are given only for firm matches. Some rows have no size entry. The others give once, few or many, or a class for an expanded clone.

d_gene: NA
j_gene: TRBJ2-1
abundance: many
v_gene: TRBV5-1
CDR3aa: CASSLEAGYNEQFF
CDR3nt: TGCGCCAGCAGCTTGGAAGCGGGTTACAATGAGCAGTTCTTC

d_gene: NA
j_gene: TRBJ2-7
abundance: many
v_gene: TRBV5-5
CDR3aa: CASSLGTHYEQYF
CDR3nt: TGTGCCAGCAGCTTGGGGACCCACTACGAGCAGTACTTC

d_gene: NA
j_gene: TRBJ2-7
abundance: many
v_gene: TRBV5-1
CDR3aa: CASSLRGFDEQYF
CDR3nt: TGCGCCAGCAGCTTGAGGGGGTTCGACGAGCAGTACTTC

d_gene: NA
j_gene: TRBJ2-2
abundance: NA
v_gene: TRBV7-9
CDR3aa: CASSLGRQVPGELFF
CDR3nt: TGTGCCAGCAGCTTAGGCAGACAGGTTCCCGGGGAGCTGTTTTTT

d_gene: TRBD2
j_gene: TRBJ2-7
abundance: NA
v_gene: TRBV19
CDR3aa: CASTSGGTSYEQYF
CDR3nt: TGTGCCAGTACCTCCGGGGGGACCTCCTACGAGCAGTACTTC

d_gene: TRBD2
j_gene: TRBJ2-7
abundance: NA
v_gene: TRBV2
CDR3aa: CASSDFLAGDRLSYEQYF
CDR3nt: TGTGCCAGCAGTGATTTCCTAGCGGGAGACCGCCTATCCTACGAGCAGTACTTC

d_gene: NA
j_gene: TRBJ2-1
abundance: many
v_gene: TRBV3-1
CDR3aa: CASSQETNEQFF
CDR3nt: TGTGCCAGCAGCCAAGAGACCAATGAGCAGTTCTTC

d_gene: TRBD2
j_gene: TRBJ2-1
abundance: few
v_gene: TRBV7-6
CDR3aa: CASSFRGTSGYNEQFF
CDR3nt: TGTGCCAGCAGCTTCCGCGGGACTAGCGGTTACAATGAGCAGTTCTTC

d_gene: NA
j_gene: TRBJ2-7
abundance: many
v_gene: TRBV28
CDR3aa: CASSLWGGTYEQYF
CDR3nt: TGTGCCAGCAGTTTATGGGGGGGCACCTACGAGCAGTACTTC

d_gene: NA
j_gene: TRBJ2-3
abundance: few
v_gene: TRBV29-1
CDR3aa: CSVELQGLTDTQYF
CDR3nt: TGCAGCGTTGAATTGCAGGGCCTTACAGATACGCAGTATTTT

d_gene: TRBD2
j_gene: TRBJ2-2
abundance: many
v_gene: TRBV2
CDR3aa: CASGASGTGELFF
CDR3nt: TGTGCCAGCGGGGCTAGCGGCACCGGGGAGCTGTTTTTT

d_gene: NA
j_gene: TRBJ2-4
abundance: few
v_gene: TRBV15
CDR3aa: CATSRDTDIQYF
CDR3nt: TGTGCCACCAGCAGAGATACTGACATTCAGTACTTC

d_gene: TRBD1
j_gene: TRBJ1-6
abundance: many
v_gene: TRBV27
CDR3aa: CASSLITGGFTSPLHF
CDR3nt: TGTGCCAGCAGTTTAATCACAGGGGGCTTTACTTCACCCCTCCACTTT

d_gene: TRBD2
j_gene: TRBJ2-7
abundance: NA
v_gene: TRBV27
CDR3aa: CASSRASGSFEQYF
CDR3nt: TGTGCCAGCAGCCGGGCTAGCGGGAGTTTCGAGCAGTACTTC

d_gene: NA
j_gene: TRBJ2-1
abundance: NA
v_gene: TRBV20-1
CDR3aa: CSARDLGRSSYNEQFF
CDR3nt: TGCAGTGCTAGAGATCTTGGCAGGAGCTCCTACAATGAGCAGTTCTTC

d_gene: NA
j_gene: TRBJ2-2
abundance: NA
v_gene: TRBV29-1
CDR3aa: CSALSHGGTGELFF
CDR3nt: TGCAGCGCCCTCTCCCATGGAGGCACCGGGGAGCTGTTTTTT

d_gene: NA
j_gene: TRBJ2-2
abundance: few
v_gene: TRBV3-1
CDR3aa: CASSFRMTPTGELFF
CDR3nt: TGTGCCAGCAGCTTTAGGATGACGCCCACCGGGGAGCTGTTTTTT

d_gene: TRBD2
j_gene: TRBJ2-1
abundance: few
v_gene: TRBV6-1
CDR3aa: CASTFGGLAGVDEQFF
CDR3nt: TGTGCCAGCACCTTCGGGGGACTAGCGGGAGTGGATGAGCAGTTCTTC

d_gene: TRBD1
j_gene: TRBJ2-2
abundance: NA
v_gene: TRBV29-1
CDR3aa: CSIRDRNTGELFF
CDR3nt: TGCAGCATAAGGGACAGGAACACCGGGGAGCTGTTTTTT

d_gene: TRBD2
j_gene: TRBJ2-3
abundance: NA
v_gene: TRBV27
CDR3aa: CASAQRGGDTQYF
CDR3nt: TGTGCCAGCGCCCAGCGGGGGGGAGATACGCAGTATTTT

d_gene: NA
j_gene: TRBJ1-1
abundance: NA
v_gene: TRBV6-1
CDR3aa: CASSEGAGPLREAFF
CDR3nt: TGTGCCAGCAGTGAAGGCGCAGGTCCCTTGCGTGAAGCTTTCTTT

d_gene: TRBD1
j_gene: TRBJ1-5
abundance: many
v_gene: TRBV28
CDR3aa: CASKQGANQPQHF
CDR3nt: TGTGCCAGCAAACAGGGGGCGAATCAGCCCCAGCATTTT

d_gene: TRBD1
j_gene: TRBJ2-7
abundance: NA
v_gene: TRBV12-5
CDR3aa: CASGPDRAYEQYF
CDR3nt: TGTGCTAGTGGTCCGGACAGGGCCTACGAGCAGTACTTC

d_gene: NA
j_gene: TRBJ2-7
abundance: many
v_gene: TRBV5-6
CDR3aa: CASSVGEREQYF
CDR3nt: TGTGCCAGCAGCGTCGGGGAAAGGGAGCAGTACTTC

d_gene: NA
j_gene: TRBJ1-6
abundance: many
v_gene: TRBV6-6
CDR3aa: CASSYSPSSYNSPLHF
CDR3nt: TGTGCCAGCAGTTACTCGCCCAGCTCCTATAATTCACCCCTCCACTTT

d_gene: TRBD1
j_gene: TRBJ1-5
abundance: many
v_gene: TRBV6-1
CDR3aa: CASSSGQGPRGNQPQHF
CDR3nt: TGTGCCAGCAGCTCTGGACAGGGCCCGAGGGGCAATCAGCCCCAGCATTTT

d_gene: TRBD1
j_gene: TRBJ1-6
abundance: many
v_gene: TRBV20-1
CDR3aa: CSALPGQGYSPLHF
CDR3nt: TGCAGTGCGCTCCCGGGACAGGGCTATTCACCCCTCCACTTT

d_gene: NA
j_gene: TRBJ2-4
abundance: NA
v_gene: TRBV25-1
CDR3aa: CASSEFGENIQYF
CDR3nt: TGTGCCAGCAGTGAATTCGGGGAAAACATTCAGTACTTC

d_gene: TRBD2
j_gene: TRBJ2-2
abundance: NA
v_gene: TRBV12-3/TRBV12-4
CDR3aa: CASSFAFGGAGELFF
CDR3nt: TGTGCCAGCAGTTTCGCTTTTGGGGGGGCCGGGGAGCTGTTTTTT

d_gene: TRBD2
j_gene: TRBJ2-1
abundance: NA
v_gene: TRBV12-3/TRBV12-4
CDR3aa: CASSLQLAGDQQFF
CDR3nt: TGTGCCAGCAGTTTACAGCTAGCGGGAGACCAACAGTTCTTC

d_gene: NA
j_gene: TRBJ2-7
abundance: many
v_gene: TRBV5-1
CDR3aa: CASSFSGFSTHEQYF
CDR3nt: TGCGCCAGCAGTTTTTCGGGTTTCTCTACCCACGAGCAGTACTTC

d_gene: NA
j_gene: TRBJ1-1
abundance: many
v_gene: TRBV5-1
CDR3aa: CASSLDVRSSNTEAFF
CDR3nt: TGCGCCAGCAGCTTGGATGTCAGATCATCAAACACTGAAGCTTTCTTT

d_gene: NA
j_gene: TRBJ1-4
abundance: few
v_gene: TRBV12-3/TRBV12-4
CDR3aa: CASSQGQNEKLFF
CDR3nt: TGTGCCAGCAGCCAGGGTCAGAATGAAAAACTGTTTTTT

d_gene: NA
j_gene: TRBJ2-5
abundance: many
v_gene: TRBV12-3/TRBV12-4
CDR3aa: CASTNQETQYF
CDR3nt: TGTGCCAGCACCAACCAAGAGACCCAGTACTTC

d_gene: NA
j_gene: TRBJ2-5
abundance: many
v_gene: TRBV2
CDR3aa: CATLPGGQETQYF
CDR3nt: TGTGCCACCCTACCAGGTGGGCAAGAGACCCAGTACTTC

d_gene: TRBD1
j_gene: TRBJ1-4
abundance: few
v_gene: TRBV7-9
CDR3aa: CASSLVPGQGPEKLFF
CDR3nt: TGTGCCAGCAGCTTAGTCCCGGGACAGGGGCCCGAAAAACTGTTTTTT